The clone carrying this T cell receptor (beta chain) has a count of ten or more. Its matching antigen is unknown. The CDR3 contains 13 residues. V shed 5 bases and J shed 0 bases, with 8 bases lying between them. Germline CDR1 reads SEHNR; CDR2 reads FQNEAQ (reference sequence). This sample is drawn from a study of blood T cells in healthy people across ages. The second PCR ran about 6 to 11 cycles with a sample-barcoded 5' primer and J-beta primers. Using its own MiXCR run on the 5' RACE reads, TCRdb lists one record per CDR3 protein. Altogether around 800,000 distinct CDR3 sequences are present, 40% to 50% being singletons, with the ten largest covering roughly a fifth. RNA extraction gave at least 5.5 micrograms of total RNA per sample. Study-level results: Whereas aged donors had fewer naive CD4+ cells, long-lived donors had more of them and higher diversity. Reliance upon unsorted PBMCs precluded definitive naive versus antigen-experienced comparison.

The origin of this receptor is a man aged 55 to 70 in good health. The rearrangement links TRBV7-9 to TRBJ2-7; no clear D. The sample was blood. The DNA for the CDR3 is TGTGCCAGCAGCGTAGATGCCTCCTACGAGCAGTACTTC. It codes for CASSVDASYEQYF.